This entry features one TCR beta chain sequence. The specificity of this receptor is unknown. Within one base of it there is no much larger clone, and no base qualities were kept. To identify antigen-specific CD4+ T cell clonotypes by their expansion, the ViraFEST assay first stimulated PBMC with viral peptide pools and then applied TCR sequencing. After less than 13 days of culture, CD4+ T cells were isolated with the EasySep CD4+ T cell isolation kit. Each participant received two doses of an mRNA SARS-CoV-2 vaccine, either BNT162b2 or mRNA-1273. None of the healthy vaccine recipients had a prior SARS-CoV-2 infection, which was confirmed by nucleocapsid antibody tests that came back negative both before and after vaccination. Each well held around 2 million PBMC cultured in IMDM containing approximately 5.2% human AB serum, 10 IU/ml IL-2 and gentamicin, along with 8 to 10 ug/ml peptides. On days 3 and 7, half of the culture medium was replaced with fresh IL-2-containing medium. Unless noted otherwise, every peptide stimulation condition was cultured in triplicate wells. PBMC were separated from whole blood using Ficoll-Paque Plus gradient centrifugation and were then either cryopreserved at -140C or used fresh. Overlapping peptide pools spanned the spike proteins of SARS-CoV-2 and the common cold coronaviruses HCoV-NL63, HCoV-OC43 and HCoV-229E. The QIAamp micro DNA kit was used to extract genomic DNA from the cultured CD4+ T cells.

The library was made by the immunoSEQ multiplex PCR assay. DNA from the CD4+ T cells that had been cultured and isolated underwent TCR beta CDR3 sequencing. The authors' pipeline ran thus. Non-productive TCR sequences were removed, reads were trimmed to the CDR3 region, and CDR3s of at least 7 amino acids were retained. Antigen-specific clonotypes were identified with the MANAFEST web app by comparing expansion in peptide wells against reference cultures. For clones to be considered positive, expansion at FDR<0.05 versus reference and all other wells, an odds ratio above 5, and a frequency above 0.1% in two replicate wells were required. A clonotype was called cross-reactive if it was significantly expanded both in SARS-CoV-2 spike wells and in at least one common cold coronavirus spike condition. Using the stringdist R package, CDR3 similarity was measured by Levenshtein distance, and unrooted trees were constructed with ape in R 3.6.1. Not all clones reach the TCRdb copy of this immuneACCESS table, which keeps in-frame sequences only. Checked studies attribute under half of the gap to unresolved V genes and leave the rest unexplained. V, J and clone size derive from that table, while D and trimming were established from the DNA sequence. This sample holds roughly 70,000 clones; roughly three quarters were observed only once. Around 0.9% of the sample is held by the ten biggest clonotypes.

Spanning cysteine to phenylalanine, the CDR3 consists of 15 amino acids. Only CDR3 DNA is held: 45 bases, read in frame from base 1. The germline V gene encodes CDR1 KGHDR and CDR2 SFDVKD. V was cut back by 0 bases and J by 6 bases, leaving a gap of 13 bases between them. The data were taken from a study of vaccination effects on CD4 cells after COVID-19 (dated by TCRdb to between 2021 and 2023). General notes on the study: Across the study, the median time from the second dose to post-vaccine sampling was 72 days (range 14 to 241). The full study included some eleven COVID-19 convalescent patients and a handful of SARS-CoV-2-naive healthy vaccine recipients. In the study, cultures from other donors were sequenced using the Oncomine TCR Beta short-read assay on an Illumina iSeq 100. The study compared SARS-CoV-2 spike-specific CD4+ TCR repertoires before and after mRNA vaccination in COVID-19 convalescent patients and infection-naive vaccine recipients. Broader findings and caveats from the paper: Among healthy vaccine recipients, nearly all vaccine-induced clones were SARS-CoV-2 mono-reactive, and just 1 of 255 was cross-reactive with common cold coronaviruses. Limitations of the study were the small number of convalescent patients and the absence of early post-infection timepoints. Clones induced by infection and clones induced by vaccination both contracted markedly at late timepoints after vaccination, which fits with T cell responses waning over time.

This sequence was found in a human donor who received a COVID-19 vaccine. Sequencing used CD4+ T cells from PBMCs cultured with HCoV-OC43 spike peptides, obtained after COVID-19 vaccination. The cell subset or site label for this specimen denotes: HCoV-OC43 spike overlapping peptide pool stimulation. This receptor chain uses TRBV24-1 and TRBJ1-2, with TRBD1 tentatively as D gene (6 bases match). This receptor carries the CDR3 CATSDLGPGADGYTF. The DNA sequence reads TGTGCCACCAGTGATTTGGGACCAGGGGCGGATGGCTACACCTTC.